The next 21 T cell receptor beta chains were all read from a single sample in a study of early T cells in non-severe SARS-CoV-2 infection. One entry per CDR3 protein, called by TCRdb with MiXCR from the 5' RACE reads. The repertoire consists of about 40,000 distinct CDR3 sequences, with about 6% occurring once and the leading ten covering around 8%. This material consisted of whole blood, taken at baseline. These receptor sequences come from an adult who was a healthcare worker with PCR-confirmed SARS-CoV-2 infection or an uninfected control (not recorded which).

This clonotype was found a few times. This chain uses TRBV7-9 with TRBJ1-2; D gene uncertain. From germline, CDR1 is SEHNR and CDR2 FQNEAQ (reference sequence). This CDR3 has 14 residues. Trimming left V 0 bases short and J 2 bases short, with 7 bases between. The CDR3 spells CASSLANTNYGYTF. CDR3 nucleotides: TGTGCCAGCAGCTTAGCGAACACCAACTATGGCTACACCTTC.

In its sample, this clonotype was seen many times. The chain recombines TRBV6-5 with TRBJ1-4; 7 nucleotides match TRBD1. This CDR3 has 15 residues. In germline, CDR1 is MNHEY, CDR2 SVGAGI. J gave up 8 bases and V 5 bases, and 11 bases lay outside the gene matches. This CDR3 reads CASSPLQGPGEKLFF. CDR3 coding DNA: TGTGCCAGCAGTCCACTACAGGGGCCGGGAGAAAAACTGTTTTTT.

The chain has TRBV9 and TRBJ2-7; a weak D match, TRBD1 (5 bases). V dropped 6 bases and J dropped 0 bases, with 16 bases sitting between them. Germline CDR1 SGDLS, CDR2 YYNGEE. The CDR3 loop spans 15 amino acids. The CDR3, as DNA: TGTGCCAGCACCCAGAATTACAGGTTCTCCTACGAGCAGTACTTC. It translates to CASTQNYRFSYEQYF. Together with reference TRBV9 and TRBJ2-7, the CDR3 gives the full variable domain: DSGVTQTPKHLITATGQRVTLRCSPRSGDLSVYWYQQSLDQGLQFLIQYYNGEERAKGNILERFSAQQFPDLHSELNLSSLELGDSALYFCASTQNYRFSYEQYFGPGTRLTVT.

This chain uses TRBV29-1 with TRBJ2-1; weak D call: TRBD2 (6 bases). Germline V CDR1 and CDR2: SQVTM, ANQGSEA. V dropped 6 bases and J dropped 5 bases, with 17 bases sitting between them. The CDR3 has 14 residues. CDR3 protein: CSVKGLATNNEQFF. The CDR3 DNA reads as TGCAGCGTAAAGGGGCTAGCGACCAACAATGAGCAGTTCTTC.

This clonotype was found a few times. The rearrangement uses TRBV5-1 and TRBJ1-4, with D uncertain. This CDR3 is 14 amino acids long. V was pared by 4 bases and J by 8 bases, with 15 bases between. CDR1 is SGHRS, CDR2 YFSETQ, per germline. CDR3 DNA sequence: TGCGCCAGCAGCAACCCCGGGGATCCCGAAAAACTGTTTTTT. It is translated as CASSNPGDPEKLFF.

This clonotype was recorded a few times. The rearrangement links TRBV27 to TRBJ1-2; D call uncertain. Germline V gene lookup returns CDR1 MNHEY and CDR2 SMNVEV (reference sequence). This CDR3 is built from 15 residues. V was pared by 0 bases and J by 0 bases, with 8 bases between. CDR3 sequence reads: CASSLSSLANYGYTF. DNA for the CDR3: TGTGCCAGCAGTTTATCGTCGCTTGCTAACTATGGCTACACCTTC.

This clonotype has more than one count but fewer than ten. The chain carries TRBV20-1 and TRBJ1-6; no clear D gene. CDR1 is DFQATT, CDR2 SNEGSKA, per germline (reference sequence). The V end was cut by 6 bases, the J end by 5 bases, with 14 bases between. This CDR3 has 14 residues. CDR3 in amino acids: CSAFPQPNNSPLHF. The DNA for the CDR3 is TGCAGTGCCTTCCCACAACCAAATAATTCACCCCTCCACTTT.

This clonotype was detected ten times or more. The gene calls are TRBV7-2 and TRBJ1-1; TRBD1 aligns across 8 bases. This CDR3 region has 14 residues. V lost 5 bases and J lost 2; bases outside the gene matches: 4. Germline lookup yields CDR1 SGHTA and CDR2 FQGNSA. This CDR3 is CASSRDRYNTEAFF. CDR3 coding DNA: TGTGCCAGCAGCCGGGACAGGTACAACACTGAAGCTTTCTTT.

This clonotype was detected only a few times. This chain uses TRBV12-3 or TRBV12-4 with TRBJ1-3; a possible D gene is TRBD1 (5 bases). The germline V and J ends were trimmed by 0 bases and 0 bases, with 9 bases remaining between them. This CDR3 contains 16 residues. CDR3 sequence (DNA): TGTGCCAGCAGTTTAGCGGGGGGGATCTCTGGAAACACCATATATTTT. The encoded protein is CASSLAGGISGNTIYF.

This clonotype was detected a few times. Germline and junction disagree at one end, which may indicate a read error. The V call is TRBV18, the J call TRBJ1-1; D gene uncertain. From germline, CDR1 is KGHSH and CDR2 LQKENI. This CDR3 is built from 11 residues. In DNA, the CDR3 is TGTGCCACCATCAGGAACTCTGAAGCTTTCTTT. Amino acids: CATIRNSEAFF.

This clonotype was recorded many times. V usage is TRBV29-1 and J usage is TRBJ1-1; D may be TRBD1 (6 bases). The germline V gene encodes CDR1 SQVTM and CDR2 ANQGSEA. V lost 4 bases and J 6 bases, leaving 15 bases between the germline ends. This CDR3 has 13 residues. Here the CDR3 reads CSVARSGAAEAFF. The CDR3 DNA sequence: TGCAGCGTTGCCCGCTCAGGGGCCGCTGAAGCTTTCTTT.

This clonotype was seen a handful of times. V usage is TRBV7-2 and J usage is TRBJ2-1; 7 bases match TRBD2. J lost 2 bases, V lost 1 base, and 2 bases had no gene match. This CDR3 spans 15 amino acids. Germline V gene sequence: CDR1 SGHTA, CDR2 FQGNSA. The CDR3 nucleotides are TGTGCCAGCAGCTTAGTGGGGACTACCTACAATGAGCAGTTCTTC. It yields the protein CASSLVGTTYNEQFF.

This chain joins TRBV7-2 and TRBJ2-5; possible D gene TRBD2, 6 bases. This CDR3 region has 16 residues. The germline gives CDR1 SGHTA, CDR2 FQGNSA. Trimming left V 1 base short and J 2 bases short, with 14 bases between. The CDR3 loop reads CASSLERATVQETQYF. The CDR3 region has the DNA TGTGCCAGCAGCTTAGAGCGGGCAACAGTTCAAGAGACCCAGTACTTC.

This CDR3 reads CASSPGGDTGELFF. DNA for the CDR3: TGTGCCAGCAGTCCCGGGGGGGATACCGGGGAGCTGTTTTTT. The V gene is TRBV6-1, the J gene TRBJ2-2; the match to TRBD2 covers 8 bases. The CDR3 extends over 14 amino acids. Germline V lookup: CDR1 MNHNS, CDR2 SASEGT. With V trimmed by 5 bases and J by 5 bases, 4 bases remained unmatched.

This clonotype was seen only a few times. V and J are TRBV12-3 or TRBV12-4 and TRBJ1-2; D gene ambiguous. CDR3 length: 13 amino acids. V lost 3 bases, J lost 2 bases, and 7 bases lay in between. The DNA for the CDR3 is TGTGCCAGCAGTTTCGGACGGAACTATGGCTACACCTTC. This encodes CASSFGRNYGYTF.

There are many counts of this clonotype. The V and J genes are TRBV27 and TRBJ2-7; TRBD1 aligns across 9 bases. Germline CDR1 reads MNHEY; CDR2 reads SMNVEV (reference sequence). The CDR3 spans 14 residues. V was clipped by 6 bases and J by 3 bases; unmatched bases: 6. Here the CDR3 reads CASSLQGANYEQYF. DNA of the CDR3: TGTGCCAGCAGCCTACAGGGGGCGAACTACGAGCAGTACTTC.

This clonotype was counted many times. The chain is built from TRBV20-1 and TRBJ2-3; D possibly corresponds to TRBD2 (5 bases). V was trimmed by 2 bases and J by 0 bases, leaving 15 bases between them. CDR1 is DFQATT and CDR2 is SNEGSKA in the germline V gene (reference sequence). This CDR3 spans 16 amino acids. DNA for the CDR3: TGCAGTGCTAGATATGCCCAGCGGACCAGCACAGATACGCAGTATTTT. This codes for CSARYAQRTSTDTQYF.

This clonotype was detected ten times or more. CDR3 in DNA: TGTGCCAGTAGCCGGGGGGGACAGGGGCGCAATCAGCCCCAGCATTTT. Amino acid sequence: CASSRGGQGRNQPQHF. The chain is built from TRBV19 and TRBJ1-5, with TRBD1 identical over 10 bases. The length of the CDR3 is 16 residues. In germline, CDR1 is LNHDA, CDR2 SQIVND (reference sequence). With 6 bases clipped from V and 2 bases from J, the junction kept 7 bases outside the gene matches. The full variable domain, its missing parts supplied by reference TRBV19 and TRBJ1-5, is DGGITQSPKYLFRKEGQNVTLSCEQNLNHDAMYWYRQDPGQGLRLIYYSQIVNDFQKGDIAEGYSVSREKKESFPLTVTSAQKNPTAFYLCASSRGGQGRNQPQHFGDGTRLSIL.

The rearrangement uses TRBV30 and TRBJ1-2; 8 nucleotides align to TRBD1. Germline V lookup: CDR1 GTSNPN, CDR2 SVGIG (reference sequence). This CDR3 spans 13 amino acids. V shed 6 bases and J 5 bases; nucleotides not matched to a gene: 8. The CDR3 is CACWQGARYGYTF. The CDR3 DNA sequence: TGTGCCTGCTGGCAGGGGGCGAGGTATGGCTACACCTTC.

This clonotype showed up many times. This chain links TRBV4-1 with TRBJ2-1; unclear D gene. Trimming pared 0 bases from V and 6 bases from J, leaving 6 bases between. Looked up from germline, CDR1 is MGHRA and CDR2 is YSYEKL. This CDR3 is 13 amino acids long. In DNA, the CDR3 is TGCGCCAGCAGCCAAGAGAATAGCAATGAGCAGTTCTTC. It is translated as CASSQENSNEQFF.

This clonotype was picked up many times. V usage is TRBV12-3 or TRBV12-4 and J usage is TRBJ1-6; possibly TRBD1 for D (5 bases). The CDR3 sequence is 17 residues long. Deletions cut 2 bases from V and 8 bases from J, with 19 bases between. The CDR3 reads CASSLRSGPGTDSPLHF. Here the CDR3 DNA reads TGTGCCAGCAGTTTAAGGTCAGGCCCCGGGACCGATTCACCCCTCCACTTT.